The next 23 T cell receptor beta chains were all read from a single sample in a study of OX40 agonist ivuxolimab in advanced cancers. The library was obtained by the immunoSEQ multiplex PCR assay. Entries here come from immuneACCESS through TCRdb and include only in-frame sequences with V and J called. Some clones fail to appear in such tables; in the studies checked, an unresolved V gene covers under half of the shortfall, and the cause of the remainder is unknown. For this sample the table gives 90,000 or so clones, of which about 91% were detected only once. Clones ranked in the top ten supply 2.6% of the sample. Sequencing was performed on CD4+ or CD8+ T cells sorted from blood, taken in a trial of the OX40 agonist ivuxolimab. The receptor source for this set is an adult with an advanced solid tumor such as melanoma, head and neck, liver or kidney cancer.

The CDR3 DNA sequence: TGTGCCAGCATCGCGGGGAGCTCCTACAATGAGCAGTTCTTC. Protein sequence: CASIAGSSYNEQFF. The chain is built from TRBV2 and TRBJ2-1, with D maybe TRBD2 (6 bases). The CDR3 totals 14 residues. V was shortened by 7 bases and J by 0 bases, with 10 bases between the two germline ends. Germline values: CDR1 SNHLY, CDR2 FYNNEI.

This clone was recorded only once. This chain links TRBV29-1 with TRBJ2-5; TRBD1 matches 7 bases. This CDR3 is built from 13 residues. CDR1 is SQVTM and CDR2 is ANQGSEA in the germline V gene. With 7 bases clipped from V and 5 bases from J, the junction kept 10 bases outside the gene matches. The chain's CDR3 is CSGRQGVGETQYF. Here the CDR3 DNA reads TGCAGCGGGAGACAGGGAGTGGGTGAGACCCAGTACTTC. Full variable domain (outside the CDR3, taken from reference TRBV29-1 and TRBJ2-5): SAVISQKPSRDICQRGTSLTIQCQVDSQVTMMFWYRQQPGQSLTLIATANQGSEATYESGFVIDKFPISRPNLTFSTLTVSNMSPEDSSIYLCSGRQGVGETQYFGPGTRLLVL.

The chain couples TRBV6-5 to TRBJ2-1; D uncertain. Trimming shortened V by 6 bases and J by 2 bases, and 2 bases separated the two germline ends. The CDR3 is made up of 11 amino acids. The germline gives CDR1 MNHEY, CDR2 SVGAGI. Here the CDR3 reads CASRTYNEQFF. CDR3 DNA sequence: TGTGCCAGCAGGACCTACAATGAGCAGTTCTTC.

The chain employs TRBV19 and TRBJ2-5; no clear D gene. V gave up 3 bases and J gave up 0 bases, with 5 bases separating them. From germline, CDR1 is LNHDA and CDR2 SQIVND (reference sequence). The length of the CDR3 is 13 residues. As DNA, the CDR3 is TGTGCCAGTAGTATTGGGTACCAAGAGACCCAGTACTTC. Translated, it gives CASSIGYQETQYF.

In DNA, the CDR3 is TGTGCCAGTAGTATAGGATTGGGGGAAAGAAATCAGCCCCAGCATTTT. It yields the protein CASSIGLGERNQPQHF. V gene TRBV19 combines with J gene TRBJ1-5; the D gene is possibly TRBD1 (5 bases). CDR3 length: 16 amino acids. Per germline, CDR1 LNHDA and CDR2 SQIVND (reference sequence). V was shortened by 1 base and J by 4 bases, with 14 bases between the two germline ends.

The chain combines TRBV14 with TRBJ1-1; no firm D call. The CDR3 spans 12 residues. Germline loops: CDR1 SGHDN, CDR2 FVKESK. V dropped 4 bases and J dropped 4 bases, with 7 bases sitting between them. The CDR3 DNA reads TGTGCCAGCAGCCGCCGTGGCACTGAAGCTTTCTTT. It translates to CASSRRGTEAFF.

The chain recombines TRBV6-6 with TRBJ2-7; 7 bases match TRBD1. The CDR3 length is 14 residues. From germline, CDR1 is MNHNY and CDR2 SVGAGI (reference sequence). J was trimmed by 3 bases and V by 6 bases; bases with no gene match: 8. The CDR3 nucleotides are TGTGCCAGCAGCACCACTCGACAGGGCTACGAGCAGTACTTC. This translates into CASSTTRQGYEQYF.

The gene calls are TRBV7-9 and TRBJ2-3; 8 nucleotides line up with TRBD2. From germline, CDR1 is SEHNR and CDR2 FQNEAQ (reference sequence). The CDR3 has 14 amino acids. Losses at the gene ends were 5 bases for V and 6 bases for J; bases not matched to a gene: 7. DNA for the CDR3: TGTGCCAGCAGCCTCGGGACTAGTTTTGATACGCAGTATTTT. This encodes CASSLGTSFDTQYF.

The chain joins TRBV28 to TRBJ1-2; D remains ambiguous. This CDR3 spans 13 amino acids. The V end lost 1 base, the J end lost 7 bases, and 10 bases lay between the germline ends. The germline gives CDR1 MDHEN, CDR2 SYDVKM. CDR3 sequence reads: CASSLSGVGGYTF. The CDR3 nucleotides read TGTGCCAGCAGTTTATCCGGCGTGGGTGGCTACACCTTC.

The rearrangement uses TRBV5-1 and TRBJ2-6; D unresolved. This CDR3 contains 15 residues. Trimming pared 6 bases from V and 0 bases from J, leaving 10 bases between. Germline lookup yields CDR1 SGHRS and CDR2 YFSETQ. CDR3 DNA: TGCGCCAGCAACCCAACGGGCTCTGGGGCCAACGTCCTGACTTTC. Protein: CASNPTGSGANVLTF.

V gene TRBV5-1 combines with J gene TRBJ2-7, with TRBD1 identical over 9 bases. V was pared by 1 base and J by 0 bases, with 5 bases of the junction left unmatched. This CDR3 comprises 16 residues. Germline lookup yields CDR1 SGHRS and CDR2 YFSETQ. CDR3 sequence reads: CASSLTPGQGSYEQYF. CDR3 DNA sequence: TGCGCCAGCAGCTTGACGCCGGGACAGGGCTCCTACGAGCAGTACTTC.

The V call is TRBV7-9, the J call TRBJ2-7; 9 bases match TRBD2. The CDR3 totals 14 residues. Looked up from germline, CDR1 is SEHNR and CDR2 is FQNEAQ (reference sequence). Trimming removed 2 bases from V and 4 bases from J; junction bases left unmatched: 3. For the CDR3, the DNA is TGTGCCAGCAGCTTAACTAGCGGGCCTTACGAGCAGTACTTC. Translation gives CASSLTSGPYEQYF.

CDR3 residues: CASSWSSGQVYNEQFF. CDR3 DNA sequence: TGTGCCAGCAGCTGGAGTTCCGGACAGGTATACAATGAGCAGTTCTTC. The J gene is TRBJ2-1, the V gene TRBV7-9; 7 nucleotides line up with TRBD1. J lost 4 bases, V lost 4 bases, and 10 bases had no gene match. Germline CDR1 reads SEHNR; CDR2 reads FQNEAQ (reference sequence). The CDR3 contains 16 residues.

CDR3 region: CASSLGLANTGELFF. The CDR3 DNA is TGCGCCAGCAGCTTAGGACTAGCGAACACCGGGGAGCTGTTTTTT. The genes are TRBV5-1 and TRBJ2-2; 7 bases are shared with TRBD2. From germline, CDR1 is SGHRS and CDR2 YFSETQ. CDR3 size: 15 residues. Losses at the gene ends were 2 bases for V and 0 bases for J; bases not matched to a gene: 1.

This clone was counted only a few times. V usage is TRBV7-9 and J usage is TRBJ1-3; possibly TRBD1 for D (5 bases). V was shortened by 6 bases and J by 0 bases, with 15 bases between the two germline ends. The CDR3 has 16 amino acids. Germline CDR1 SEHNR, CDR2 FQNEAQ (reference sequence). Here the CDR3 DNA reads TGTGCCAGCAGATCGGGACGGATCGTCTCTGGAAACACCATATATTTT. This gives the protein CASRSGRIVSGNTIYF.

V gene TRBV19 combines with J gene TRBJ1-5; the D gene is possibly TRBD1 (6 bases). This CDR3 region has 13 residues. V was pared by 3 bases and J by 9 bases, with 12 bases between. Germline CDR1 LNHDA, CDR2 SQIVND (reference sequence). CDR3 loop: CASSISDRRPQHF. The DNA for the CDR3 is TGTGCCAGTAGTATCTCGGACAGACGGCCCCAGCATTTT.

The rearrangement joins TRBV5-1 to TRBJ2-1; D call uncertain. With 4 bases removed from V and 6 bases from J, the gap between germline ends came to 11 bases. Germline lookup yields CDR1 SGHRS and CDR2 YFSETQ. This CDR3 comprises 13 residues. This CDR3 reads CASSPPMGNEQFF. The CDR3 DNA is TGCGCCAGCAGCCCGCCAATGGGCAATGAGCAGTTCTTC.

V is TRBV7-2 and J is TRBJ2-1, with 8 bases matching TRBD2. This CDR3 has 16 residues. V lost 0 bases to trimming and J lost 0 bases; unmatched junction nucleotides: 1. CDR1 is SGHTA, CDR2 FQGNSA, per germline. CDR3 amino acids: CASSLALAGSYNEQFF. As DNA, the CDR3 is TGTGCCAGCAGCTTAGCCCTAGCGGGCTCCTACAATGAGCAGTTCTTC.

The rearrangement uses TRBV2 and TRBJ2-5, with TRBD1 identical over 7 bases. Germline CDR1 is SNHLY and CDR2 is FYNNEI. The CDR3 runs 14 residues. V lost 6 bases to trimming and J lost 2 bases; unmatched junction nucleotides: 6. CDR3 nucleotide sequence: TGTGCCAGCAGGGCGACAGGGTTTCAAGAGACCCAGTACTTC. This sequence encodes CASRATGFQETQYF.

The CDR3 DNA sequence: TGTGCCAGCTCACCAGATGGGACTAGCGTAAACACCGGGGAGCTGTTTTTT. Its protein product is CASSPDGTSVNTGELFF. The rearrangement links TRBV18 to TRBJ2-2; 10 nucleotides match TRBD2. With 2 bases clipped from V and 2 bases from J, the junction kept 5 bases outside the gene matches. Germline V gives CDR1 KGHSH, CDR2 LQKENI. CDR3 length: 17 residues.

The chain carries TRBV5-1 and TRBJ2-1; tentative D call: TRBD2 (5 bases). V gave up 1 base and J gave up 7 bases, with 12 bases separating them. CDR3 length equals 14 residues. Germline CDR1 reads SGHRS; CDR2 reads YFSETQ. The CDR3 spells CASSLPRDLNEQFF. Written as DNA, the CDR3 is TGCGCCAGCAGCTTGCCCCGGGATTTGAATGAGCAGTTCTTC.

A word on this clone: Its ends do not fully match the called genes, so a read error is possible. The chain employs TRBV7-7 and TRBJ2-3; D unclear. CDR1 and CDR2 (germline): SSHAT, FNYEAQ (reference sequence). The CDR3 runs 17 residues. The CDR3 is CASSLDRVASSTDTQYF. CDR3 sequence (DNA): TGTGCTAGCAGCTTAGATCGGGTGGCCTCTAGCACAGATACGCAGTATTTT.

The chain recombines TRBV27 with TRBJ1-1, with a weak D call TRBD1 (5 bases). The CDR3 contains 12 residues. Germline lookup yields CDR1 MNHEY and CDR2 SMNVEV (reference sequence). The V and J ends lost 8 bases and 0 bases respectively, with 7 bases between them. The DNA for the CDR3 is TGTGCCAGCGGACACCTGAACACTGAAGCTTTCTTT. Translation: CASGHLNTEAFF.